A selection of T cell receptor beta chains follows, all from one sample in a study of Ad26.COV2.S vaccination and SARS-CoV-2 variants. Using immunoSEQ multiplex PCR, the repertoire was profiled, and TCRdb retains in-frame clones only, with some absent. The table has 360,000 or so clones, approximately 89% seen once. Sequencing was performed on peripheral blood, taken in a trial of Ad26.COV2.S vaccine versus placebo. The receptors here all came from a person aged 18 to 65 who received the Ad26.COV2.S COVID-19 vaccine or a placebo. Both conserved end residues are part of each CDR3. The order of the fields is clone size, V gene, CDR3 length, D gene, J gene, CDR3 protein, CDR3 DNA. The D gene is left open where the match is weak. Clone size is not always given. Where it is, it says once, few, many or a class for expanded clones.

.	TRBV6-6	15	TRBD1	TRBJ1-2	CASRTRTGVGYGYTF	TGTGCCAGCAGGACTAGGACAGGGGTGGGCTATGGCTACACCTTC
.	TRBV14	13	TRBD1	TRBJ1-1	CASSQAGGASAFF	TGTGCCAGCAGCCAGGCAGGGGGCGCCTCAGCTTTCTTT
.	TRBV5-1	15	TRBD2	TRBJ2-3	CASRASGVLTDTQYF	TGCGCCAGCAGGGCTAGCGGGGTACTAACAGATACGCAGTATTTT
.	TRBV29-1	15	.	TRBJ2-1	CSVELGLSTYNEQFF	TGCAGCGTTGAGCTGGGCCTTAGCACCTACAATGAGCAGTTCTTC
.	TRBV19	16	TRBD1	TRBJ2-2	CASSIYGTDNTGELFF	TGTGCCAGTAGTATATACGGGACAGACAACACCGGGGAGCTGTTTTTT
.	TRBV28	14	.	TRBJ1-5	CASKITGYNQPQHF	TGTGCCAGCAAAATAACCGGGTACAATCAGCCCCAGCATTTT
.	TRBV25-1	15	TRBD2	TRBJ2-1	CASRLAGAGRNEQFF	TGTGCCAGCAGATTGGCGGGAGCTGGGAGGAATGAGCAGTTCTTC
few	TRBV10-1	17	TRBD2	TRBJ2-2	CASSGTSGSANTGELFF	TGCGCCAGCAGTGGGACTAGCGGGAGCGCGAACACCGGGGAGCTGTTTTTT
.	TRBV19	15	TRBD2	TRBJ2-7	CASSIGGGSSYEQYF	TGTGCCAGTAGTATAGGAGGCGGGAGCTCCTACGAGCAGTACTTC
.	TRBV30	15	TRBD2	TRBJ2-7	CAWSQALGLSSEQYF	TGTGCCTGGTCTCAAGCCCTGGGACTAAGCTCCGAGCAGTACTTC
.	TRBV12-3/TRBV12-4	11	.	TRBJ2-3	CASLSANTQYF	TGTGCCAGCCTTTCTGCAAATACGCAGTATTTT
.	TRBV7-6	16	.	TRBJ2-1	CASSTLAREAYNEQFF	TGTGCCAGCAGCACCCTCGCCCGCGAGGCCTACAATGAGCAGTTCTTC
few	TRBV29-1	14	.	TRBJ2-2	CSVSIGTNTGELFF	TGCAGCGTTTCGATAGGGACTAACACCGGGGAGCTGTTTTTT
.	TRBV28	14	.	TRBJ1-1	CASSLIPGAREAFF	TGTGCCAGCAGTTTGATTCCAGGGGCAAGGGAAGCTTTCTTT
.	TRBV6-5	14	.	TRBJ1-2	CASSFRAVGYGYTF	TGTGCCAGCAGTTTTCGGGCCGTGGGGTATGGCTACACCTTC
.	TRBV6-2/TRBV6-3	15	.	TRBJ2-7	CASSYSLARTYEQYF	TGTGCCAGCAGTTACTCGCTAGCGAGAACCTACGAGCAGTACTTC
few	TRBV29-1	16	TRBD2	TRBJ2-3	CSVEVASSGRQDTQYF	TGCAGCGTTGAAGTAGCGAGTAGCGGGAGACAAGATACGCAGTATTTT
.	TRBV4-2	15	.	TRBJ2-1	CASSQGRGGLNEQFF	TGTGCCAGCAGCCAAGGGCGAGGTGGGCTCAATGAGCAGTTCTTC
.	TRBV30	11	.	TRBJ1-1	CAGQGFTEAFF	TGTGCGGGGCAGGGCTTCACTGAAGCTTTCTTT
.	TRBV5-6	14	.	TRBJ2-7	CASSRGTIALEQYF	TGTGCCAGCAGCCGCGGGACCATCGCACTAGAGCAGTACTTC
.	TRBV7-2	15	.	TRBJ1-2	CASSSSHGRGYGYTF	TGTGCCAGCAGCTCCTCCCACGGACGGGGCTATGGCTACACCTTC
.	TRBV4-1	13	.	TRBJ2-1	CASSHREGDEQFF	TGCGCCAGCAGCCACAGGGAAGGGGATGAGCAGTTCTTC
.	TRBV20-1	12	.	TRBJ2-1	CSASDMGNEQFF	TGCAGTGCTAGTGATATGGGGAATGAGCAGTTCTTC
.	TRBV10-3	13	.	TRBJ1-4	CAIRSAMGEKLFF	TGTGCCATCAGGTCCGCAATGGGAGAAAAACTGTTTTTT
.	TRBV7-9	16	TRBD2	TRBJ2-7	CASSFVAGGPGVEQYF	TGTGCCAGCAGCTTCGTAGCGGGAGGGCCGGGTGTTGAGCAGTACTTC
.	TRBV6-5	13	.	TRBJ1-2	CASSLGGAYGYTF	TGTGCCAGCAGCCTGGGGGGGGCCTATGGCTACACCTTC
once	TRBV24-1	16	TRBD2	TRBJ2-3	CATSEGTSGSTDTQYF	TGTGCCACCAGTGAGGGGACTAGCGGGAGCACAGATACGCAGTATTTT
.	TRBV5-1	19	TRBD1	TRBJ1-5	CASSLVVGQGLYSNQPQHF	TGCGCCAGCAGCTTGGTAGTGGGACAGGGTTTGTATAGCAATCAGCCCCAGCATTTT
.	TRBV6-1	15	TRBD2	TRBJ2-7	CASSEVAGGSYEQYF	TGTGCCAGCAGTGAAGTGGCGGGAGGCTCCTACGAGCAGTACTTC
.	TRBV5-1	15	TRBD2	TRBJ2-7	CASSPTSGSTYEQYF	TGCGCCAGCAGCCCGACTAGCGGGAGCACCTACGAGCAGTACTTC
.	TRBV7-9	13	TRBD1	TRBJ1-2	CASGGTEGYGYTF	TGTGCCAGCGGGGGGACAGAAGGCTATGGCTACACCTTC
.	TRBV6-6	13	.	TRBJ1-6	CASSYPNNSPLHF	TGTGCCAGCAGTTACCCTAACAATTCACCCCTCCACTTT
.	TRBV28	16	.	TRBJ2-6	CASSLGTISGANVLTF	TGTGCCAGCAGTTTAGGGACGATCTCTGGGGCCAACGTCCTGACTTTC
.	TRBV10-3	13	TRBD1	TRBJ1-1	CAIRAGGGTEAFF	TGTGCCATCAGGGCAGGGGGCGGCACTGAAGCTTTCTTT
.	TRBV5-6	11	.	TRBJ1-1	CASSSNTEAFF	TGTGCCAGCAGCTCGAACACTGAAGCTTTCTTT
.	TRBV30	14	TRBD2	TRBJ2-1	CAWVAGQSYNEQFF	TGTGCCTGGGTAGCGGGGCAATCCTACAATGAGCAGTTCTTC
.	TRBV5-4	15	TRBD2	TRBJ2-3	CASSKSGRAGDTQYF	TGTGCCAGCAGCAAGAGCGGGAGGGCCGGAGATACGCAGTATTTT
.	TRBV24-1	14	.	TRBJ2-1	CATSLRGPYNEQFF	TGTGCCACCAGCTTAAGGGGCCCCTACAATGAGCAGTTCTTC
.	TRBV27	13	TRBD1	TRBJ1-2	CASSSQGTYGYTF	TGTGCCAGCAGTTCACAGGGGACCTATGGCTACACCTTC
.	TRBV27	17	TRBD1	TRBJ1-1	CASSRRRTGGKSAEAFF	TGTGCCAGCAGCCGACGAAGGACAGGGGGAAAAAGTGCTGAAGCTTTCTTT
.	TRBV6-5	15	.	TRBJ2-6	CASSFGGAGANVLTF	TGTGCCAGCAGTTTTGGGGGCGCTGGGGCCAACGTCCTGACTTTC
few	TRBV7-2	13	.	TRBJ2-3	CASSLGFRAWQYF	TGTGCCAGCAGCTTAGGTTTCAGGGCCTGGCAGTATTTT
.	TRBV5-1	14	TRBD1	TRBJ1-1	CASSWGQMNTEAFF	TGCGCCAGCAGCTGGGGACAGATGAACACTGAAGCTTTCTTT
.	TRBV28	14	.	TRBJ2-4	CASSEGLAKNIQYF	TGTGCCAGCAGTGAGGGGTTAGCCAAAAACATTCAGTACTTC
.	TRBV19	14	.	TRBJ1-5	CASSVGQRSQPQHF	TGTGCCAGTAGTGTCGGACAGAGAAGTCAGCCCCAGCATTTT
.	TRBV5-1	14	.	TRBJ1-4	CASSFGDPNEKLFF	TGCGCCAGCAGCTTCGGGGACCCCAATGAAAAACTGTTTTTT
.	TRBV21-1	8	.	TRBJ2-7	CASSKHAF	TGTGCCAGCAGCAAGCACGCTTTC
few	TRBV5-5	14	.	TRBJ2-1	CASSKQGYYNEQFF	TGTGCCAGCAGCAAACAGGGTTACTACAATGAGCAGTTCTTC
.	TRBV6-2/TRBV6-3	16	.	TRBJ1-2	CASSYSRRLGIYGYTF	TGTGCCAGCAGTTACTCGCGACGTTTAGGAATATATGGCTACACCTTC
.	TRBV9	14	TRBD2	TRBJ2-1	CASSQSGIGVEQFF	TGTGCCAGCAGCCAAAGCGGGATAGGTGTTGAGCAGTTCTTC
.	TRBV28	16	TRBD2	TRBJ2-2	CASRLRTSGNTGELFF	TGTGCCAGCAGGCTCCGGACTAGCGGAAACACCGGGGAGCTGTTTTTT
.	TRBV30	14	.	TRBJ2-6	CAWSVWAGANVLTF	TGTGCCTGGAGTGTTTGGGCTGGGGCCAACGTCCTGACTTTC
few	TRBV24-1	14	.	TRBJ2-2	CATSAGQNTGELFF	TGTGCCACCAGCGCGGGACAGAACACCGGGGAGCTGTTTTTT
few	TRBV28	15	TRBD2	TRBJ2-1	CASSFGGRDVNEQFF	TGTGCCAGCAGTTTCGGCGGGAGGGACGTTAATGAGCAGTTCTTC
.	TRBV5-6	15	.	TRBJ1-2	CASSPAYGEGYGYTF	TGTGCCAGCAGCCCGGCGTATGGAGAGGGTTATGGCTACACCTTC
.	TRBV9	15	.	TRBJ2-2	CASSPPGSNTGELFF	TGTGCCAGCAGCCCCCCCGGGTCAAACACCGGGGAGCTGTTTTTT
once	TRBV7-3	15	TRBD2	TRBJ2-3	CASSLQIGGADTQYF	TGTGCCAGCAGCCTACAAATCGGGGGGGCAGATACGCAGTATTTT